The text below deals with one T cell receptor (beta chain). Its antigen is unknown. TCRdb processed the RT-PCR reads anew with MiXCR; each CDR3 protein has one entry. The repertoire has around 7,700 distinct CDR3 sequences, about 86% of them found once; the top ten carry roughly 1.2%. These data originate in a study of yellow fever vaccine responses in identical twins. Study-wide results and caveats: Reportedly, the T cell response mounted by twins to vaccine seemed partly convergent, partly personalized.

In germline, CDR1 is MNHNS, CDR2 SASEGT. CDR3 length equals 14 residues. The ends lost 4 bases at V and 4 bases at J; junction bases unmatched: 3. The sample was T cells from blood (PBMCs), unsorted or a sorted subset (not recorded which), taken before or after yellow fever vaccination (not recorded which). The chain couples TRBV6-1 to TRBJ2-7; 11 nucleotides agree with TRBD1. This clonotype originated in a woman between 18 and 29 years old who received the yellow fever vaccine. For the CDR3, the DNA is TGTGCCAGCAGTGGGACAGGGGGCTGGTACGAGCAGTACTTC. Residues: CASSGTGGWYEQYF.